Listed below are T cell receptor beta chains from one sample, sequenced in a study of OX40 agonist ivuxolimab in advanced cancers. Sequenced by immunoSEQ multiplex PCR; TCRdb stores in-frame clones only, minus some. This table has about 58,000 clones, approximately 89% appearing once. Material: CD4+ or CD8+ T cells sorted from blood, obtained in a trial of the OX40 agonist ivuxolimab. The receptor set was obtained from an adult with an advanced solid tumor such as melanoma, head and neck, liver or kidney cancer. Both conserved end residues are part of each CDR3. The D gene is left open where the match is weak. Size tells how often a clone was seen (once, few, many) or the class of an expanded clone, and some rows leave it out.

J: TRBJ2-7
V: TRBV11-2
D: .
size: few
CDR3: CASSLEGYEQYF
DNA: TGTGCCAGCAGCTTAGAGGGTTACGAGCAGTACTTC

J: TRBJ2-7
V: TRBV7-8
D: .
size: .
CDR3: CASSPVGWLGEQYF
DNA: TGTGCCAGCAGCCCAGTGGGGTGGTTGGGCGAGCAGTACTTC

J: TRBJ2-7
V: TRBV5-6
D: .
size: .
CDR3: CASSLEGSAYEQYF
DNA: TGTGCCAGCAGCTTGGAGGGGTCAGCCTACGAGCAGTACTTC

J: TRBJ2-1
V: TRBV11-3
D: TRBD2
size: .
CDR3: CASSPGGERSKNEQFF
DNA: TGTGCCAGCAGCCCGGGAGGGGAGAGGTCTAAAAATGAGCAGTTCTTC

J: TRBJ2-5
V: TRBV30
D: TRBD1
size: .
CDR3: CAWSRDSQETQYF
DNA: TGTGCCTGGAGCAGGGACAGCCAAGAGACCCAGTACTTC

J: TRBJ1-3
V: TRBV9
D: .
size: once
CDR3: CASSVAGGGFTGNTIYF
DNA: TGTGCCAGCAGCGTAGCGGGCGGGGGCTTCACTGGAAACACCATATATTTT

J: TRBJ2-7
V: TRBV5-6
D: .
size: .
CDR3: CASSLRHLYEQYF
DNA: TGTGCCAGCAGCTTACGACACCTCTACGAGCAGTACTTC

J: TRBJ2-5
V: TRBV6-1
D: .
size: once
CDR3: CASNIWSLQETQYF
DNA: TGTGCCAGCAACATCTGGTCCCTACAAGAGACCCAGTACTTC

J: TRBJ2-2
V: TRBV10-3
D: TRBD1
size: .
CDR3: CAISRTGDTGELFF
DNA: TGTGCCATCAGCCGGACAGGTGACACCGGGGAGCTGTTTTTT

J: TRBJ2-7
V: TRBV9
D: .
size: .
CDR3: CASSVAPGGAYEQYF
DNA: TGTGCCAGCAGCGTAGCTCCAGGAGGGGCCTACGAGCAGTACTTC

J: TRBJ1-1
V: TRBV10-3
D: .
size: .
CDR3: CAISNSGTMSEAFF
DNA: TGTGCCATCAGTAATTCCGGGACAATGTCTGAAGCTTTCTTT

J: TRBJ1-6
V: TRBV7-2
D: TRBD1
size: .
CDR3: CASSLTGGLSSPLHF
DNA: TGTGCCAGCAGCTTAACAGGGGGACTTAGTTCACCCCTCCACTTT

J: TRBJ1-1
V: TRBV18
D: .
size: .
CDR3: CASSDTREVEAFF
DNA: TGTGCCAGCTCAGATACCCGGGAGGTTGAAGCTTTCTTT

J: TRBJ2-6
V: TRBV11-2
D: .
size: .
CDR3: CASSAADSGANVLTF
DNA: TGTGCCAGCAGCGCGGCGGACTCTGGGGCCAACGTCCTGACTTTC